This TCR beta chain came from a study of cytomegalovirus exposure and HLA in healthy donors. Background on the study: The 666 first-cohort repertoires shared a platform with the roughly 130 validation repertoires, as reported in a later analysis. General study results and limits: Among the CMV-associated chains, three were confirmed in vitro as specific for CMV antigens. Some TCR beta chains (roughly 160 of them) were listed as cytomegalovirus-associated.

Method: immunoSEQ multiplex PCR; TCRdb's copy keeps in-frame clones and lacks some. Among tens of thousands of clones, roughly 96% were seen once, and the ten largest hold around 2.2%. Between the trimmed V and J ends, which lost 2 bases and 2 bases, there was a span of 7 bases. Germline loops: CDR1 SGDLS, CDR2 YYNGEE. The CDR3 spans 13 residues. Concerning this clone: The antigen remains unidentified.

The clonotype was recovered from a man aged 18 to 30 in good health and CMV-seronegative. V is TRBV9 and J is TRBJ1-1; tentatively, D is TRBD1 (5 bases). The sample comprised PBMCs. CDR3 sequence (DNA): TGTGCCAGCAGCGTTCAGGGAAACACTGAAGCTTTCTTT. It encodes CASSVQGNTEAFF.